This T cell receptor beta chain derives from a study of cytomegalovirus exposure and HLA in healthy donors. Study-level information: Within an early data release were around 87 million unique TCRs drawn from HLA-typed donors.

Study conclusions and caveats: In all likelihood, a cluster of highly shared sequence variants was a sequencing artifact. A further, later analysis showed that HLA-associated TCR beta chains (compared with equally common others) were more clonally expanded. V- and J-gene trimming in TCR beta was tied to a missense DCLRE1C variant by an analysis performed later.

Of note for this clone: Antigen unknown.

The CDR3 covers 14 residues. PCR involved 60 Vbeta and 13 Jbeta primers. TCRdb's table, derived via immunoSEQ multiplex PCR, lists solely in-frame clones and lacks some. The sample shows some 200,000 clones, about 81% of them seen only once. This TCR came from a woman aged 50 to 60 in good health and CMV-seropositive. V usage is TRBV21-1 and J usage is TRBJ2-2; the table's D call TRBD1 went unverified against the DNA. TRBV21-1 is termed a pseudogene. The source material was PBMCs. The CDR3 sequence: CAGQGALVTGELFF. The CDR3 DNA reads TGTGCGGGCCAGGGGGCGCTGGTCACCGGGGAGCTGTTTTTT.